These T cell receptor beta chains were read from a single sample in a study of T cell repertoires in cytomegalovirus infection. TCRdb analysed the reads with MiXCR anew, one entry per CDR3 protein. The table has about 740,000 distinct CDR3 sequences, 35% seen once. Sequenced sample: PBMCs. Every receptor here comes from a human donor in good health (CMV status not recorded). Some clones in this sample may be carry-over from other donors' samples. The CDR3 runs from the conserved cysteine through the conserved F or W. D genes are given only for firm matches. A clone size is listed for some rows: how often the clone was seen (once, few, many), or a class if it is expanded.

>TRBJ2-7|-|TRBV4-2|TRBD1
CASSQAGGQTYEQYF
TGTGCCAGCAGCCAGGCAGGGGGCCAGACCTACGAGCAGTACTTC
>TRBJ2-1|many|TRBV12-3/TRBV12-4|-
CASSFGRSGNEQFF
TGTGCCAGCAGTTTTGGGAGAAGCGGCAATGAGCAGTTCTTC
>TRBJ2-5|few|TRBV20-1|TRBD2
CSARVGGGLTQYF
TGCAGTGCTAGAGTGGGGGGGGGTCTGACCCAGTACTTC
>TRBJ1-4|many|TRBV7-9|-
CASSLAGLRGEKLFF
TGTGCCAGCAGCTTAGCGGGGTTGCGTGGTGAAAAACTGTTTTTT
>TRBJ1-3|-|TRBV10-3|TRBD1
CAITATDRVTGNTIYF
TGTGCCATCACCGCTACTGACAGGGTAACTGGAAACACCATATATTTT
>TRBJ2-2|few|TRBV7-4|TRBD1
CARGQTNTGELFF
TGTGCCAGGGGACAGACGAACACCGGGGAGCTGTTTTTT
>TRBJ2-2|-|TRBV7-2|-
CASSSQYTGELFF
TGTGCCAGCAGCTCCCAGTACACCGGGGAGCTGTTTTTT
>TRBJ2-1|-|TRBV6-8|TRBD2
CASSYSSGASPNEQFF
TGTGCCAGCAGTTACTCGAGCGGGGCCTCCCCCAATGAGCAGTTCTTC
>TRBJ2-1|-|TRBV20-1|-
CSARDWGGESSYNEQFF
TGCAGTGCTAGAGATTGGGGCGGGGAGAGCTCCTACAATGAGCAGTTCTTC
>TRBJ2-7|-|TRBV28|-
CASSRGTSDDGEQYF
TGTGCCAGCAGTAGGGGGACCTCCGATGACGGCGAGCAGTACTTC
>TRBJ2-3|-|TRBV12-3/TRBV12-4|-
CASSWVLGKPDTQYF
TGTGCCAGCAGTTGGGTTCTGGGAAAACCAGATACGCAGTATTTT
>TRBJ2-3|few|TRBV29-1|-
CSVFRSTQGPTDTQYF
TGCAGCGTTTTTAGGAGTACGCAGGGCCCCACAGATACGCAGTATTTT
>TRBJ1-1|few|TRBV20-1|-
CSARVQQGRVAFF
TGCAGTGCTAGAGTTCAACAAGGACGGGTTGCTTTCTTT
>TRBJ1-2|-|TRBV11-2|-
CASSFLGVLDYGYTF
TGTGCCAGCAGCTTTTTAGGGGTACTTGACTATGGCTACACCTTC
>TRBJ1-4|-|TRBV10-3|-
CAISDRGSSGEKLFF
TGTGCCATCAGTGACAGGGGTTCTTCAGGCGAAAAACTGTTTTTT
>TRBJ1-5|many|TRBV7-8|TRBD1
CASTRQGGNQPQHF
TGTGCCAGCACGAGACAGGGTGGCAATCAGCCCCAGCATTTT
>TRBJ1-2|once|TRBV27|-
CASRPTGRGYTF
TGTGCCAGCAGGCCCACAGGGAGAGGCTACACCTTC
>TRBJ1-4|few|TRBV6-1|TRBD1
CASRPKSVTGSEKLFF
TGTGCCAGCAGACCCAAAAGTGTGACAGGGAGTGAAAAACTGTTTTTT
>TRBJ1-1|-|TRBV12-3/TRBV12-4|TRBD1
CASRLTGKDTEAFF
TGTGCCAGCAGGCTGACAGGGAAGGACACTGAAGCTTTCTTT
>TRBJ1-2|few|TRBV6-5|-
CASSTRMLYGYTF
TGTGCCAGCAGTACCCGGATGCTCTATGGCTACACCTTC